This T cell receptor (beta chain) was identified in a study of CD8+CD57+ T cells in acquired aplastic anemia. The length of the CDR3 is 13 residues. Germline V CDR1 and CDR2: SGHRS, YFSETQ. Trimming cost V 7 bases and J 5 bases, with 13 bases left between them. An expansion of CD8+CD57+ cells by flow cytometry had been shown in patients chosen for sequencing. Regarding this clonotype: A much larger clone is a single base away; this may be a read error.

Both TCR beta VDJ combination and CDR3 sequence profiling were carried out. Genomic DNA was the template for this profiling. TCRdb processed the reads anew with MiXCR; each CDR3 protein has one entry. The sample has 150,000 to 200,000 distinct CDR3 sequences; around half are singletons. The origin of this receptor is a human donor with aplastic anemia. V is TRBV5-1 and J is TRBJ1-5; no reliable D call. Material: sorted CD4+, CD8+, or CD8+CD57+ T cells (not recorded which) from PBMCs. This chain's CDR3 is CASGSSGDQPQHF. The CDR3 DNA sequence: TGCGCCAGCGGCTCTTCGGGAGATCAGCCCCAGCATTTT.